The 8 T cell receptor beta chains reported below all come from one sample, sequenced in a study of control samples from healthy donors and cancer patients. Produced via immunoSEQ multiplex PCR; TCRdb's table is partial and in-frame only. The sample consists of roughly 30,000 clones, approximately 93% of them appearing once. Sequenced input: PBMCs. These receptors were taken from a middle-aged man with colorectal cancer.

V is TRBV7-3 and J is TRBJ1-6; D is uncertain. The V gene's germline CDR1 is SGHTA and CDR2 FQGTGA. Trimming removed 8 bases at V and 3 bases at J, with 8 bases between. This CDR3 has 13 residues. CDR3 nucleotide sequence: TGTGCCAGCGCAGTTGGCTATAATTCACCCCTCCACTTT. This codes for CASAVGYNSPLHF.

This clone showed up just once. The genes are TRBV7-2 and TRBJ2-7; D is perhaps TRBD2 (5 bases). Germline CDR1 reads SGHTA; CDR2 reads FQGNSA. V was clipped by 3 bases and J by 4 bases, with 16 bases between them. This CDR3 region has 15 residues. CDR3 loop: CASSFESYRGYEQYF. The CDR3, as DNA: TGTGCCAGCAGCTTTGAGTCTTATCGGGGTTACGAGCAGTACTTC. Filled out from reference TRBV7-2 and TRBJ2-7, the complete variable domain reads GAGVSQSPSNKVTEKGKDVELRCDPISGHTALYWYRQSLGQGLEFLIYFQGNSAPDKSGLPSDRFSAERTGGSVSTLTIQRTQQEDSAVYLCASSFESYRGYEQYFGPGTRLTVT.

The rearrangement uses TRBV3-1 (or the pseudogene TRBV3-2) and TRBJ1-1; perhaps TRBD1 as D (6 bases). This CDR3 is 14 amino acids long. CDR1 is LGHDT, CDR2 YNNKEL, per germline (reference sequence). Deletions cut 1 base from V and 1 base from J, with 7 bases between. The CDR3 nucleotides are TGTGCCAGCAGCCAAGTACAGGGGAACACTGAAGCTTTCTTT. As protein: CASSQVQGNTEAFF.

The rearrangement links TRBV3-1 (or the pseudogene TRBV3-2) to TRBJ1-2; D may be TRBD1 (5 bases). The CDR3 totals 14 residues. V lost 1 base to trimming and J lost 4 bases, with 10 bases between them. CDR1 is LGHDT, CDR2 YNNKEL, per germline (reference sequence). The CDR3 DNA is TGTGCCAGCAGCCAAGTACGGGGCAGCTATGGCTACACCTTC. The encoded protein is CASSQVRGSYGYTF.

This chain joins TRBV5-1 and TRBJ1-1; D remains ambiguous. CDR1 SGHRS and CDR2 YFSETQ come from the germline V gene. The CDR3 has 14 amino acids. Trimming took 0 bases from V and 2 from J, leaving 8 bases between them. The CDR3 loop is CASSLGPSNTEAFF. The CDR3 nucleotides read TGCGCCAGCAGCTTGGGGCCTTCTAACACTGAAGCTTTCTTT.

The rearrangement uses TRBV7-9 and TRBJ2-3; 10 bases are shared with TRBD1. Germline CDR1 reads SEHNR; CDR2 reads FQNEAQ (reference sequence). Trimming cost V 1 base and J 9 bases; bases outside gene matches: 7. This CDR3 has 15 amino acids. DNA of the CDR3: TGTGCCAGCAGCTTAGGGACAGGGGGGCCTCCGACGCAGTATTTT. It translates to CASSLGTGGPPTQYF.

This chain connects TRBV3-1 (or the pseudogene TRBV3-2) to TRBJ2-1; D may be TRBD2 (7 bases). The germline V gene has CDR1 LGHDT and CDR2 YNNKEL (reference sequence). V gave up 4 bases and J gave up 7 bases, with 20 bases separating them. The CDR3 is made up of 16 amino acids. The CDR3 sequence: CASSLLWGGPGNEQFF. The CDR3 DNA follows: TGTGCCAGCAGCCTTCTGTGGGGGGGGCCGGGAAATGAGCAGTTCTTC.

This chain connects TRBV5-6 to TRBJ1-5; no firm D call. Germline V gene data show CDR1 as SGHDT and CDR2 as YYEEEE. The CDR3 length is 15 residues. V was pared by 1 base and J by 1 base, with 9 bases between. The CDR3 reads CASSLHGGSNQPQHF. The CDR3 bases are TGTGCCAGCAGCTTGCATGGAGGGAGCAATCAGCCCCAGCATTTT.